What follows describes a single T cell receptor (beta chain). The antigen is unknown. This record belongs to a study of vaccination and CD4 T cells after COVID-19. About the research overall: A median of 101 days (range 35 to 161) separated diagnosis from post-COVID sampling. Overlapping peptides covering the spike proteins of SARS-CoV-2, HCoV-NL63, HCoV-OC43 and HCoV-229E were added to stimulate cells.

Cultured CD4+ T cell DNA was sequenced using the Oncomine TCR Beta short-read assay. Each CDR3 protein is one row after TCRdb ran MiXCR on the PCR reads. The table shows roughly 16,000 distinct CDR3 sequences, with around 47% occurring only once. Documented treatment: roughly 10-day PBMC culture with coronavirus spike peptide pools or control peptides (ViraFEST assay). V shed 7 bases and J shed 2 bases, with 12 bases lying between them. CDR3 size: 14 residues. Germline loops: CDR1 MNHNS, CDR2 SASEGT. The TCR sequence derives from a human donor who had recovered from COVID-19. The rearrangement joins TRBV6-1 to TRBJ1-5; D gene uncertain. Sequencing was carried out using CD4+ T cells from blood, cultured in vitro. The DNA of the CDR3 is TGTGCCAGCACCAGAGCCCAGGGCAATCAGCCCCAGCATTTT. It translates to CASTRAQGNQPQHF.